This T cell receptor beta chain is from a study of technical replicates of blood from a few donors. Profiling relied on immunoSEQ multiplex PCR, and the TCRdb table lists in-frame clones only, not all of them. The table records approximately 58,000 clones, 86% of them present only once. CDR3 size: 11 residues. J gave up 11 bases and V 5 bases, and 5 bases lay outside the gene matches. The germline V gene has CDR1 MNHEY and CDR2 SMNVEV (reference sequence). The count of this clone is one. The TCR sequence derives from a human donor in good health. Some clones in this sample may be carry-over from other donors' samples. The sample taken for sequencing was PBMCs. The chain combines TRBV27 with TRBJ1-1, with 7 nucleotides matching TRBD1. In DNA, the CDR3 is TGTGCCAGCAGTGAGAGGGGGCGGGCTTTCTTT. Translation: CASSERGRAFF.